This TCR beta chain was identified in a study of monozygotic twins with inflammatory bowel disease. One entry per CDR3 protein, without DNA, is what TCRdb gives after re-calling the 5' RACE reads. In all, the sample yields about 420,000 distinct CDR3 sequences. CDR3 size: 18 residues. CDR1 and CDR2 from the germline V gene are LGHNA and YSLEER. The rearrangement joins TRBV4-3 to TRBJ2-3; the D call of TRBD2 rests on TCRdb alone, since no DNA is present to check it. Material for sequencing was blood. The source of this sequence is a human donor with ulcerative colitis or Crohn's disease, or a healthy co-twin of an affected twin (not recorded which). The CDR3 sequence: CASSQGPPATSVRNTQYF.